This T cell receptor (beta chain) was captured by sequencing in a study of siplizumab effects on memory and regulatory T cells. The CDR3 has 15 residues. The V gene's germline CDR1 is SGHRS and CDR2 YFSETQ. Trimming took 4 bases from V and 6 from J; bases not matched to a gene: 10. Only in-frame clones appear in the TCRdb table, and some are missing; sequencing was by immunoSEQ multiplex PCR. The sample has 50,000 to 55,000 clones, roughly 92% seen once. Sequencing was carried out using CD8+ T cells sorted from blood. The chain is built from TRBV5-1 and TRBJ2-3; 8 bases are a match to TRBD2. The clonotype comes from a human donor in good health. CDR3 loop: CASSGDGRGRDTQYF. CDR3 nucleotide sequence: TGCGCCAGCAGCGGCGACGGGAGGGGGAGGGATACGCAGTATTTT. The whole variable domain, remainder taken from reference TRBV5-1 and TRBJ2-3, is KAGVTQTPRYLIKTRGQQVTLSCSPISGHRSVSWYQQTPGQGLQFLFEYFSETQRNKGNFPGRFSGRQFSNSRSEMNVSTLELGDSALYLCASSGDGRGRDTQYFGPGTRLTVL.